The T cell receptor beta chain under discussion was sequenced for a study of blood T cell repertoires in COVID-19. This clone was seen a few times. With 4 bases removed from V and 2 bases from J, the gap between germline ends came to 17 bases. This CDR3 region has 15 residues. Germline V gene lookup returns CDR1 SQVTM and CDR2 ANQGSEA. In the source study's methods: How many nucleated cells were present was estimated from reference gene primer amplification. Here immunoSEQ multiplex PCR was the method, and the copy in TCRdb shows in-frame clones only, minus some. V, J and clone size reflect that table, while D and trimming were determined from the DNA. In the table there are just under 350,000 clones, 83% of which are singletons.

The receptor's source is a man under 40 with active or convalescent COVID-19. V gene TRBV29-1 combines with J gene TRBJ1-1; possibly TRBD1 for D (5 bases). The sample taken for sequencing was peripheral blood. The CDR3 DNA reads TGCAGCGTTGGTTCGGTCGCGGGGCCTAACACTGAAGCTTTCTTT. Amino acid sequence: CSVGSVAGPNTEAFF.